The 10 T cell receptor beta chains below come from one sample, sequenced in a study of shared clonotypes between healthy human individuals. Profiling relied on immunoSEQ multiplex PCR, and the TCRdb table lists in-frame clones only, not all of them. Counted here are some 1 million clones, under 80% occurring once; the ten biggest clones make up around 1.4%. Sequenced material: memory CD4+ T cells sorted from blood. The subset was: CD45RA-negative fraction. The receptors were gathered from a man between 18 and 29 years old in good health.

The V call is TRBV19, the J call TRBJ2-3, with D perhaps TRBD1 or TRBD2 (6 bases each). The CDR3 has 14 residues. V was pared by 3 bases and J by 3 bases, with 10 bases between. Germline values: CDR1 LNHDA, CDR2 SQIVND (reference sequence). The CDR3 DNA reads TGTGCCAGTAGTATCTGGGGGGCGACAGATACGCAGTATTTT. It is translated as CASSIWGATDTQYF.

The CDR3 region is CASSLGRSNEKLFF. Written as DNA, the CDR3 is TGTGCCAGCAGCTTAGGGAGGTCCAATGAAAAACTGTTTTTT. This chain links TRBV7-9 with TRBJ1-4; no clear D. Germline V gene data show CDR1 as SEHNR and CDR2 as FQNEAQ (reference sequence). The CDR3 is 14 residues long. V lost 1 base, J lost 5 bases, and 8 bases lay in between.

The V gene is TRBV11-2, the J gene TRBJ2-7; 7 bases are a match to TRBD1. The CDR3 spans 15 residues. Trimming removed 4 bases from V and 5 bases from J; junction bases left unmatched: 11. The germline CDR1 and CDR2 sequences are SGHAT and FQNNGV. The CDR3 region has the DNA TGTGCCAGCAGCTCAGACAGGGCCTCCCCCAACGAGCAGTACTTC. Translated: CASSSDRASPNEQYF.

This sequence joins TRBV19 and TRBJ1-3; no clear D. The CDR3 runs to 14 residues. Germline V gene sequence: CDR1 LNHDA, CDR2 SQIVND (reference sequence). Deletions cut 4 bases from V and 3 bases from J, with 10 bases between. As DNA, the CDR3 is TGTGCCAGTAGTACCAAGACACTTGGAAACACCATATATTTT. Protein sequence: CASSTKTLGNTIYF.

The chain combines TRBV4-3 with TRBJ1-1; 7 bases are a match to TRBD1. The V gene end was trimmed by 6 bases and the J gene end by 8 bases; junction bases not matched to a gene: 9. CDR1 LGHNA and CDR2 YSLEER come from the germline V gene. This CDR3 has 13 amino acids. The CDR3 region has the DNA TGCGCCAGCAGAGGGGGCGCAGGCTTAGAAGCTTTCTTT. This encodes CASRGGAGLEAFF.

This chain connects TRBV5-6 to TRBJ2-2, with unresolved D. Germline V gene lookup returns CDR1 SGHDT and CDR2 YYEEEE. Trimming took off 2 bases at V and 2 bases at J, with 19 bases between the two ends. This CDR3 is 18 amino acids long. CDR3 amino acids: CASSFGGLGPPNTGELFF. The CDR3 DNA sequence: TGTGCCAGCAGCTTCGGTGGTTTGGGTCCTCCTAACACCGGGGAGCTGTTTTTT.

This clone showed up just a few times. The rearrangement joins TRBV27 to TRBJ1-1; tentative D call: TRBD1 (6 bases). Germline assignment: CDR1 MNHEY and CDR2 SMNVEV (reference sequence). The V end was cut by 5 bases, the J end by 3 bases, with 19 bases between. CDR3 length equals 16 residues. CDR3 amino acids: CASSPGWGARYTEAFF. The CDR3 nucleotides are TGTGCCAGCAGTCCAGGGTGGGGGGCTAGGTACACTGAAGCTTTCTTT.

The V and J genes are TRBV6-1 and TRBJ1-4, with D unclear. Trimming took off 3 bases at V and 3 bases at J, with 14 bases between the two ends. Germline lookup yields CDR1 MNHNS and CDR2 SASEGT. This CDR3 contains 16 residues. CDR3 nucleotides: TGTGCCAGCAGTGAGACCCCCCGGGTCCCTAATGAAAAACTGTTTTTT. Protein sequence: CASSETPRVPNEKLFF.

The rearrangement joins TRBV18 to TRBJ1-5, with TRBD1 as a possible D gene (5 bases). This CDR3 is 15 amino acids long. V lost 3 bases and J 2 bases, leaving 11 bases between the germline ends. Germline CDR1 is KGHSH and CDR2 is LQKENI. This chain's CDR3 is CASSPGRVGNQPQHF. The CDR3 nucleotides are TGTGCCAGCTCACCGGGCAGGGTCGGCAATCAGCCCCAGCATTTT.

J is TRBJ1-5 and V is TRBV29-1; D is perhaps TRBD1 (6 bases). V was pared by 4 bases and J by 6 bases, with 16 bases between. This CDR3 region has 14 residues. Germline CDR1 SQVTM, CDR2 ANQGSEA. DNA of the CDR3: TGCAGCGTTGCGCTCGGGGGCGGCGGTCAGCCCCAGCATTTT. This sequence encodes CSVALGGGGQPQHF.